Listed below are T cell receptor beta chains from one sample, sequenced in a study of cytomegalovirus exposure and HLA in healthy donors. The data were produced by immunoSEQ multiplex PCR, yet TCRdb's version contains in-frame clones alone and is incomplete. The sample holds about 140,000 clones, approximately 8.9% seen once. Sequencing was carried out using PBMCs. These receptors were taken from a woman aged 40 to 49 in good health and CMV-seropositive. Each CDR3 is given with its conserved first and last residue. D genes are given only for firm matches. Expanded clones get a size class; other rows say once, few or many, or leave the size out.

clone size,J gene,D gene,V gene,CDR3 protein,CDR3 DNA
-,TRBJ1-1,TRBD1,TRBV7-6,CASSLTEDRGEWEGNTEAFF,TGTGCCAGCAGTTTAACCGAGGACAGGGGAGAGTGGGAAGGGAACACTGAAGCTTTCTTT
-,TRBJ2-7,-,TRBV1,CTSTGSYEQYF,TGCACCAGCACGGGTTCCTACGAGCAGTACTTC
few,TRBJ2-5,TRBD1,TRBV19,CASSFYFTGTGGETQYF,TGTGCCAGTAGTTTCTACTTTACCGGGACAGGTGGGGAGACCCAGTACTTC
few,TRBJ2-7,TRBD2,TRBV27,CASSFGGGREQYF,TGTGCCAGCAGTTTTGGCGGGGGGCGGGAGCAGTACTTC
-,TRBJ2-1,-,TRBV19,CASKRTGRESYNEQFF,TGTGCCAGTAAGAGGACCGGACGGGAGTCCTACAATGAGCAGTTCTTC
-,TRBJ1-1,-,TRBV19,CASSIPQGASNTEAFF,TGTGCCAGTAGTATTCCCCAGGGCGCCTCGAACACTGAAGCTTTCTTT
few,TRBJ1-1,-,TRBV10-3,CAISELEGANTEAFF,TGTGCCATCAGTGAGTTGGAAGGGGCGAACACTGAAGCTTTCTTT
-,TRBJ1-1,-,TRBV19,CASSVVPIMNTEAFF,TGTGCCAGTAGTGTAGTACCTATTATGAACACTGAAGCTTTCTTT
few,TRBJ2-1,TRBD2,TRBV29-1,CSVEVRGLAGGSYNEQFF,TGCAGCGTTGAGGTTAGGGGACTAGCGGGGGGCTCCTACAATGAGCAGTTCTTC
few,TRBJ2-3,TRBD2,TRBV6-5,CASSTRTSGDTQYF,TGTGCCAGCAGTACCCGGACTAGCGGAGATACGCAGTATTTT
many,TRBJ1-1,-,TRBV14,CASSQEVWHSWGRLNTEAFF,TGTGCCAGCAGCCAAGAGGTCTGGCATTCCTGGGGCCGTCTAAACACTGAAGCTTTCTTT
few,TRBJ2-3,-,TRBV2,CASSVGGVSTDTQYF,TGTGCCAGCAGTGTAGGGGGGGTCAGCACAGATACGCAGTATTTT
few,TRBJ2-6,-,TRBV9,CASSVGSRTPMGANVLTF,TGTGCCAGCAGCGTAGGGAGTCGCACCCCAATGGGGGCCAACGTCCTGACTTTC
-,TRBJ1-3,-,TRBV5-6,CASTWGGSSGNTIYF,TGTGCCAGCACTTGGGGGGGCAGCTCTGGAAACACCATATATTTT
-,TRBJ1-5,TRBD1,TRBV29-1,CSAATGTGSQPQHF,TGCAGCGCCGCGACCGGGACAGGATCTCAGCCCCAGCATTTT
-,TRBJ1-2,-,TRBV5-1,CASSSIYGDYGYTF,TGCGCCAGCAGCTCAATATACGGGGACTATGGCTACACCTTC
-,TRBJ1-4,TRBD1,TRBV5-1,CASSRNRGELNEKLFF,TGCGCCAGCAGCCGAAACAGGGGAGAACTTAATGAAAAACTGTTTTTT
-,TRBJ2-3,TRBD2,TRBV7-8,CASSLGLAAPDTQYF,TGTGCCAGCAGCTTAGGACTAGCGGCGCCAGATACGCAGTATTTT
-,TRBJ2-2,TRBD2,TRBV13,CASSFELAGGLAGELFF,TGTGCCAGCAGCTTCGAACTAGCGGGGGGGCTCGCCGGGGAGCTGTTTTTT
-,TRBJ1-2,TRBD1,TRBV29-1,CSVGWDRVDGYTF,TGCAGCGTTGGTTGGGACAGGGTAGATGGCTACACCTTC
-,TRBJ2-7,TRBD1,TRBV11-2,CASSLASVGTDPYEQYF,TGTGCCAGCAGCTTAGCTTCGGTGGGGACAGACCCCTACGAGCAGTACTTC
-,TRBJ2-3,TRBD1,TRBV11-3,CASNTGQGNLGTDTQYF,TGTGCCAGCAACACGGGACAGGGCAATTTGGGCACAGATACGCAGTATTTT
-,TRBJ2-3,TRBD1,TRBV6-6,CASSTGTGGDTQYF,TGTGCCAGCAGTACCGGGACAGGGGGAGATACGCAGTATTTT
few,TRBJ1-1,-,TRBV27,CASTNHLTGGTEAFF,TGTGCCAGCACCAATCACTTGACCGGGGGGACTGAAGCTTTCTTT
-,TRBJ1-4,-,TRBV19,CASRAAVKLFF,TGTGCCAGTAGAGCCGCGGTAAAACTGTTTTTT
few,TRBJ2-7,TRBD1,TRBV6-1,CASSRDSHYEQYF,TGTGCCAGCAGTAGGGACAGCCACTACGAGCAGTACTTC
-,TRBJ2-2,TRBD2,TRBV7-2,CASSLSPGGAGLGGELFF,TGTGCCAGCAGCTTGAGCCCCGGGGGGGCCGGGTTGGGCGGGGAGCTGTTTTTT
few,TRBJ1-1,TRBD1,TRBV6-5,CASRATGTGKTEAFF,TGTGCCAGCAGAGCTACCGGGACAGGGAAGACTGAAGCTTTCTTT
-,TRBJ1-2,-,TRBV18,CASSPNLRASRYGYTF,TGTGCCAGCTCACCGAATTTGAGGGCCTCGAGGTATGGCTACACCTTC
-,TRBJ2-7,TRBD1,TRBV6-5,CASNPAGTGLYEQYF,TGTGCCAGCAATCCGGCCGGGACAGGCCTTTACGAGCAGTACTTC
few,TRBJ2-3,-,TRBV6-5,CASSFGDTQYF,TGTGCCAGCAGCTTCGGGGATACGCAGTATTTT
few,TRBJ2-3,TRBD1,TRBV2,CASNPLGQGGTDTQYF,TGTGCCAGCAACCCCTTGGGACAGGGGGGAACAGATACGCAGTATTTT
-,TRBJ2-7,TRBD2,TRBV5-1,CASSLEASGGLETYEQYF,TGCGCCAGCAGCTTGGAGGCTAGCGGGGGGCTAGAGACCTACGAGCAGTACTTC
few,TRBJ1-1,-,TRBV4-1,CASSQDPDTEAFF,TGCGCCAGCAGCCAAGATCCCGACACTGAAGCTTTCTTT
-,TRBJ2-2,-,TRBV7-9,CASSWKGGVTGELFF,TGTGCCAGCAGCTGGAAAGGGGGAGTCACCGGGGAGCTGTTTTTT
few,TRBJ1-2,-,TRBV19,CASSPQGFNYGYTF,TGTGCCAGTAGCCCTCAGGGGTTTAACTATGGCTACACCTTC
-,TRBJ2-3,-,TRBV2,CASRRPAVTDTQYF,TGTGCCAGCAGGAGGCCGGCAGTCACAGATACGCAGTATTTT
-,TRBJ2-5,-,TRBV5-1,CASSWDTPETQYF,TGCGCCAGCAGCTGGGACACCCCGGAGACCCAGTACTTC
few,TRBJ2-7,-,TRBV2,CAMKMTSSYEQYF,TGTGCCATGAAAATGACTAGTAGCTACGAGCAGTACTTC
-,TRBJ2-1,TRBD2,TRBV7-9,CASQGAGGNNEQFF,TGTGCCAGCCAAGGGGCGGGGGGGAACAATGAGCAGTTCTTC